These 21 T cell receptor beta chains were all obtained from the same sample, sequenced in a study of blood T cell repertoires in COVID-19. Generated by immunoSEQ multiplex PCR, the TCRdb table keeps only in-frame clones and is missing some. Among some 240,000 clones listed, over 75% were seen once. Sequenced: peripheral blood. Every receptor here comes from a woman aged 70-85 years with COVID-19, enrolled during active disease.

This sequence joins TRBV9 and TRBJ1-2; 7 bases line up with TRBD1. CDR1 is SGDLS and CDR2 is YYNGEE in the germline V gene. This CDR3 comprises 13 residues. V lost 0 bases and J lost 9; bases outside the gene matches: 5. The CDR3 coding sequence is TGTGCCAGCAGCGTAGATCACAGGGGCAGCTACACCTTC. Encoded protein: CASSVDHRGSYTF.

The chain couples TRBV9 to TRBJ2-5, with 9 bases fitting TRBD2. There are 13 residues in the CDR3. The trim removed 3 bases at V and 3 bases at J, leaving 0 bases unmatched. Germline V gives CDR1 SGDLS, CDR2 YYNGEE. Here the CDR3 reads CASSGLAEETQYF. In nucleotides, the CDR3 is TGTGCCAGCAGCGGACTAGCGGAAGAGACCCAGTACTTC.

The chain combines TRBV11-2 with TRBJ2-3; TRBD1 matches at 7 bases. The CDR3 is 17 amino acids. The trim removed 0 bases at V and 0 bases at J, leaving 6 bases unmatched. Germline loops: CDR1 SGHAT, CDR2 FQNNGV. The CDR3 spells CASSLDRGTASTDTQYF. CDR3 in DNA: TGTGCCAGCAGCTTAGATAGGGGGACAGCTAGCACAGATACGCAGTATTTT.

The chain carries TRBV15 and TRBJ2-1, with 7 bases identical to TRBD2. The CDR3 has 14 amino acids. Germline V gene sequence: CDR1 LNHNV, CDR2 YYDKDF (reference sequence). V lost 0 bases, J lost 6 bases, and 2 bases stayed unmatched. The CDR3: CATSRDWGGNEQFF. The CDR3, as DNA: TGTGCCACCAGCAGAGATTGGGGGGGCAATGAGCAGTTCTTC.

In the case of this clone: Different DNA sequences within this sample yield the same CDR3. This chain connects TRBV7-9 to TRBJ1-5; D not certain. CDR3 length: 15 amino acids. The germline V and J ends were trimmed by 5 bases and 0 bases, with 11 bases remaining between them. The germline gives CDR1 SEHNR, CDR2 FQNEAQ (reference sequence). DNA for the CDR3: TGTGCCAGCAGCCTAGGACGGGGTAGCAATCAGCCCCAGCATTTT. Translation gives CASSLGRGSNQPQHF.

The genes are TRBV7-8 and TRBJ2-2, with 10 bases identical to TRBD1. This CDR3 spans 16 amino acids. CDR1 and CDR2 from the germline V gene are SGHVS and FQNEAQ. The CDR3 region has the DNA TGTGCGACCGGGGCGGGACAGGGGTCGAACACCGGGGAGCTGTTTTTT. It translates to CATGAGQGSNTGELFF.

The chain carries TRBV5-4 and TRBJ1-2; 7 bases fit TRBD1. This CDR3 comprises 15 residues. CDR1 and CDR2 (germline): SGHNT, YYREEE (reference sequence). V gave up 4 bases and J gave up 1 base; unmatched junction bases: 7. The DNA of the CDR3 is TGTGCCAGCAGCACCGGGACAGACCATAACTATGGCTACACCTTC. Translated, it gives CASSTGTDHNYGYTF.

This rearrangement joins TRBV6-1 to TRBJ1-1; D remains unclear. This CDR3 has 16 residues. Trimming removed 4 bases at V and 4 bases at J, with 19 bases between. CDR1 is MNHNS, CDR2 SASEGT, per germline. The CDR3 DNA is TGTGCCAGCAGTGCCCCCGGTCCCGGAGGTATCACTGAAGCTTTCTTT. Its protein product is CASSAPGPGGITEAFF.

In this sample, this clone turned up a few times. The V gene is TRBV28, the J gene TRBJ1-2; D is ambiguous. V gave up 6 bases and J gave up 4 bases, with 6 bases separating them. The CDR3 loop spans 11 amino acids. Germline CDR1 MDHEN, CDR2 SYDVKM. CDR3 in DNA: TGTGCCAGCAGCGAGGGCTATGGCTACACCTTC. It codes for CASSEGYGYTF.

The chain employs TRBV29-1 and TRBJ1-2, with TRBD1 as a possible D gene (6 bases). Germline V gene sequence: CDR1 SQVTM, CDR2 ANQGSEA. The V and J ends lost 0 bases and 4 bases respectively, with 12 bases between them. The CDR3 totals 14 residues. The CDR3 coding sequence is TGCAGCGTTGAAGATCGCGCAGGGGCCTATGGCTACACCTTC. This encodes CSVEDRAGAYGYTF.

The rearrangement joins TRBV5-1 to TRBJ1-4; 7 bases are a match to TRBD1. Germline V gene data show CDR1 as SGHRS and CDR2 as YFSETQ. This CDR3 contains 15 residues. Trimming cost V 0 bases and J 4 bases; bases outside gene matches: 3. CDR3 bases: TGCGCCAGCAGCTTGGGTGGGACAGATAATGAAAAACTGTTTTTT. Protein product: CASSLGGTDNEKLFF.

The chain has TRBV4-3 and TRBJ1-6; D not certain. Germline loops: CDR1 LGHNA, CDR2 YSLEER. This CDR3 comprises 17 residues. The V and J ends lost 2 bases and 6 bases respectively, with 17 bases between them. The CDR3 protein is CASSQHRGTTTNSPLHF. The CDR3, as DNA: TGCGCCAGCAGCCAACACCGGGGAACTACTACTAATTCACCCCTCCACTTT.

The chain recombines TRBV6-2 or TRBV6-3 with TRBJ1-4; 7 bases match TRBD1. Trimming cost V 2 bases and J 9 bases; bases outside gene matches: 9. The V gene's germline CDR1 is MNHEY and CDR2 SVGEGT. This CDR3 has 15 residues. CDR3 sequence: CASSYPPDRIQKLFF. CDR3 nucleotides: TGTGCCAGCAGTTACCCTCCGGACAGGATTCAAAAACTGTTTTTT.

The V and J genes are TRBV5-5 and TRBJ1-2; 8 nucleotides line up with TRBD1. The CDR3 extends over 14 amino acids. In germline, CDR1 is SGHKS, CDR2 YYEKEE (reference sequence). Trimming at V came to 4 bases and at J to 8 bases, leaving 10 bases not matched to a gene. CDR3 amino acids: CASSPHRTGYGYTF. The CDR3, as DNA: TGTGCCAGCAGCCCGCACCGGACAGGGTACGGCTACACCTTC.

This chain joins TRBV11-2 and TRBJ1-1; 8 bases are shared with TRBD1. Losses at the gene ends were 5 bases for V and 7 bases for J; bases not matched to a gene: 9. In germline, CDR1 is SGHAT, CDR2 FQNNGV. The CDR3 contains 14 residues. In DNA form, the CDR3 reads TGTGCCAGCAGCAAAACCACAGGGGGAGGTGAAGCTTTCTTT. Protein product: CASSKTTGGGEAFF.

DNA for the CDR3: TGTGCCAGCAGCAGAGGGGCTAGCGGGGTCTCCTACGAGCAGTACTTC. Its protein is CASSRGASGVSYEQYF. This chain joins TRBV5-4 and TRBJ2-7; 9 nucleotides match TRBD2. The germline CDR1 and CDR2 sequences are SGHNT and YYREEE (reference sequence). CDR3 length equals 16 residues. The trim removed 4 bases at V and 0 bases at J, leaving 8 bases unmatched.

The chain has TRBV5-1 and TRBJ1-4, with D unresolved. Germline CDR1 and CDR2: SGHRS and YFSETQ. This CDR3 is built from 15 residues. Trimming took off 2 bases at V and 1 base at J, with 9 bases between the two ends. This CDR3 is CASSFSRVTNEKLFF. CDR3 nucleotide sequence: TGCGCCAGCAGCTTTTCGCGAGTAACTAATGAAAAACTGTTTTTT.

This clone showed up just once. The chain recombines TRBV5-1 with TRBJ2-5, with D tentatively TRBD1 (5 bases). The germline V gene has CDR1 SGHRS and CDR2 YFSETQ. This CDR3 has 15 amino acids. The V end lost 5 bases, the J end lost 1 base, and 15 bases lay between the germline ends. The CDR3 nucleotides read TGCGCCAGCAGAGGGTTTCAGGGCGCCCAAGAGACCCAGTACTTC. This translates into CASRGFQGAQETQYF.

Concerning this clone itself: One end of the junction is discordant with germline, which a read error may explain. V usage is TRBV7-7 and J usage is TRBJ1-4; D call uncertain. This CDR3 region has 15 residues. Germline V CDR1 and CDR2: SSHAT, FNYEAQ (reference sequence). The CDR3 nucleotides are TGTGCTAGCAGCTTAGGTACCGGTCTTAATGAAAAACTGTTTTTT. Encoded protein: CASSLGTGLNEKLFF. Complete variable domain (other parts from reference TRBV7-7 and TRBJ1-4): GAGVSQSPRYKVTKRGQDVTLRCDPISSHATLYWYQQALGQGPEFLTYFNYEAQPDKSGLPSDRFSAERPEGSISTLTIQRTEQRDSAMYRCASSLGTGLNEKLFFGSGTQLSVL.

The chain is built from TRBV9 and TRBJ1-1; D may be TRBD1 (5 bases). This CDR3 has 14 residues. V dropped 0 bases and J dropped 0 bases, with 6 bases sitting between them. CDR1 SGDLS and CDR2 YYNGEE come from the germline V gene. Written as DNA, the CDR3 is TGTGCCAGCAGCGTAGGCAGGGTGAACACTGAAGCTTTCTTT. As protein: CASSVGRVNTEAFF.

The chain employs TRBV19 and TRBJ2-5; weak D call: TRBD2 (5 bases). Trimming took 4 bases from V and 4 from J, leaving 16 bases between them. CDR3 length equals 15 residues. Germline CDR1 and CDR2: LNHDA and SQIVND (reference sequence). CDR3 sequence (DNA): TGTGCCAGTAGTAAACTAGGTCTATCGGGAGAGACCCAGTACTTC. Its protein product is CASSKLGLSGETQYF.